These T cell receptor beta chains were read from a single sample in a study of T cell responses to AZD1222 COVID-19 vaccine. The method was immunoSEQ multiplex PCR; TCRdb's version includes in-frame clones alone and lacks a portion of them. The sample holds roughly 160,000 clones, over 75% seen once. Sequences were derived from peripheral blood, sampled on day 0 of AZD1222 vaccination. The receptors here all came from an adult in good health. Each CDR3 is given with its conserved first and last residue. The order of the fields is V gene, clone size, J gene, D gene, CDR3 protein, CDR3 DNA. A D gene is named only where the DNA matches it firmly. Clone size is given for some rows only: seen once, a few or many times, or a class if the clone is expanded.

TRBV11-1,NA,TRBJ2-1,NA,CASSLANEQFF,TGTGCCAGCAGCTTAGCCAATGAGCAGTTCTTC
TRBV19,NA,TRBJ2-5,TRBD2,CASSNLGGQETQYF,TGTGCCAGTAGTAACCTGGGGGGGCAAGAGACCCAGTACTTC
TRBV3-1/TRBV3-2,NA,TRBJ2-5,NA,CASRVGAETQYF,TGTGCCAGCAGGGTAGGGGCAGAGACCCAGTACTTC
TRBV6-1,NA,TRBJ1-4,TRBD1,CASSVRTGIFLPEKLFF,TGTGCCAGCAGTGTTCGGACAGGGATTTTCCTCCCGGAAAAACTGTTTTTT
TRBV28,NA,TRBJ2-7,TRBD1,CASNLQGTAYEQYF,TGTGCCAGCAACCTACAGGGGACGGCCTACGAGCAGTACTTC
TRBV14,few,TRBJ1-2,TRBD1,CASSKGTGFAGYTF,TGTGCCAGCAGCAAAGGGACAGGGTTTGCTGGCTACACCTTC
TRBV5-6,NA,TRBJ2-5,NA,CASSLSQKETQYF,TGTGCCAGCAGCTTGTCTCAGAAAGAGACCCAGTACTTC
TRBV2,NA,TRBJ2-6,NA,CASNSDASGANVLTF,TGTGCCAGCAATTCAGACGCCTCTGGGGCCAACGTCCTGACTTTC
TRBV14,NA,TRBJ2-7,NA,CASSRGYGYEQYF,TGTGCCAGCAGCCGGGGGTACGGATACGAGCAGTACTTC
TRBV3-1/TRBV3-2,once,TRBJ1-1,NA,CASSRPGDGTEAFF,TGTGCCAGCAGCCGACCAGGGGACGGAACTGAAGCTTTCTTT
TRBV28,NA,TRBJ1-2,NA,CASSLIRGTLAFYGYTF,TGTGCCAGCAGTTTAATTCGTGGGACACTCGCCTTCTATGGCTACACCTTC
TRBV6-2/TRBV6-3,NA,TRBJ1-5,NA,CASSYSRRVFQPQHF,TGTGCCAGCAGTTACTCGAGACGGGTATTTCAGCCCCAGCATTTT
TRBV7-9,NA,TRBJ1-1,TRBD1,CASEGSLVGQREAFF,TGTGCCAGCGAAGGGTCCCTGGTGGGACAGCGTGAAGCTTTCTTT
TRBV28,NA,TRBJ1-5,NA,CASSPQGTINQPQHF,TGTGCCAGCAGTCCTCAAGGAACAATCAATCAGCCCCAGCATTTT
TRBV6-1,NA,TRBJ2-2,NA,CASSEDAGANTNTGELFF,TGTGCCAGCAGTGAAGACGCGGGGGCCAACACGAACACCGGGGAGCTGTTTTTT
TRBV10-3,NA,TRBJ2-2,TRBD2,CAIRQTSGGPNTGELFF,TGTGCCATCAGACAGACTAGCGGGGGGCCTAACACCGGGGAGCTGTTTTTT
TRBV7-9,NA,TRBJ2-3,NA,CASSPSGRGTDTQYF,TGTGCCAGCAGCCCAAGTGGCCGCGGCACAGATACGCAGTATTTT
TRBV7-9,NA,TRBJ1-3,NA,CASSLRGRSGNTIYF,TGTGCCAGCAGCTTACGTGGCCGCTCTGGAAACACCATATATTTT
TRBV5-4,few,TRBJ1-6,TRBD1,CASSLGRDRNSPLHF,TGTGCCAGCAGCTTGGGACGGGACAGGAATTCACCCCTCCACTTT
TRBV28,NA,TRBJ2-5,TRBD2,CASGGTSGFQETQYF,TGTGCCTCCGGGGGGACTAGCGGATTTCAAGAGACCCAGTACTTC
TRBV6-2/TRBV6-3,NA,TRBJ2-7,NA,CASSWGSSYEQYF,TGTGCCAGCAGTTGGGGGAGCTCCTACGAGCAGTACTTC
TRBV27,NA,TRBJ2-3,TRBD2,CASSLLLAGGPDTQYF,TGTGCCAGCAGTTTACTACTAGCGGGGGGGCCAGATACGCAGTATTTT
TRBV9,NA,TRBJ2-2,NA,CASSVGPENTGELFF,TGTGCCAGCAGCGTAGGCCCAGAGAACACCGGGGAGCTGTTTTTT
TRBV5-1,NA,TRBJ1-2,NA,CASRPQVYQGGPKIIYGYTF,TGCGCCAGCAGACCGCAGGTCTATCAGGGTGGCCCTAAAATTATATATGGCTACACCTTC
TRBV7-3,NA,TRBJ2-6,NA,CASSSSLSGANVLTF,TGTGCCAGCAGCTCGTCGTTATCTGGGGCCAACGTCCTGACTTTC
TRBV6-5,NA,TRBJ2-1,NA,CASRGTGFDEQFF,TGTGCCAGCAGGGGCACAGGGTTCGATGAGCAGTTCTTC
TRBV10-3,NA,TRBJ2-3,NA,CAISDPEGTDTQYF,TGTGCCATCAGTGATCCGGAGGGTACAGATACGCAGTATTTT
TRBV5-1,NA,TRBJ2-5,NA,CASSLERQFGQETQYF,TGCGCCAGCAGCTTGGAAAGACAGTTCGGACAAGAGACCCAGTACTTC
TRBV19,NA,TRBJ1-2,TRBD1,CASSIARDRYGYTF,TGTGCCAGTAGTATTGCTAGGGACAGATATGGCTACACCTTC
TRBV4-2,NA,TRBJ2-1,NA,CASSQDTGGLYNEQFF,TGTGCCAGCAGCCAAGATACCGGGGGGCTTTACAATGAGCAGTTCTTC
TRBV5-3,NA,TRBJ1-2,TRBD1,CARSYRTGCNYGYTF,TGTGCCAGAAGCTATCGGACAGGATGCAACTATGGCTACACCTTC
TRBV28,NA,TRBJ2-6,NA,CASSFKGRSGANVLTF,TGTGCCAGCAGTTTTAAGGGGAGATCTGGGGCCAACGTCCTGACTTTC
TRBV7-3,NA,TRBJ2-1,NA,CASSLVGTSYNEQFF,TGTGCCAGCAGCCTAGTGGGGACCTCCTACAATGAGCAGTTCTTC